This TCR beta chain was identified during a study of T cells after yellow fever vaccination. On the study more broadly: The authors prepared low-cell-number fractions using SMART-Seq v4 Ultra Low Input.

This clonotype came up a few times. Antigen specificity is unknown. Germline V gene sequence: CDR1 MNHNS, CDR2 SASEGT. CDR3 length: 17 residues. Trimming stripped 1 base from V and 0 bases from J, with 14 bases between. Broader study findings: It was the secondary response that reached its peak faster, day 5 versus 15, but it was weaker. From the bulk population, abundant clonotypes could contaminate and appear within FACS-sorted repertoires.

By 5'RACE template switching, TCR cDNA was produced, with a universal primer site and UMIs added in the process. MiXCR, run by TCRdb on the 5' RACE reads, gives a single entry per CDR3 protein. This sample has 620,000 or so distinct CDR3 sequences, with roughly 17% found just once. V and J are TRBV6-1 and TRBJ2-3; possible D gene TRBD2, 5 bases. The clonotype originates from a man aged 18-30 years who received the YFV17D yellow fever vaccine. This specimen was PBMCs, taken around 5 days after the first yellow fever vaccination. CDR3 loop: CASSEGPAGTSTDTQYF. The CDR3 DNA sequence: TGTGCCAGCAGTGAAGGCCCGGCGGGTACTAGCACAGATACGCAGTATTTT.